A single sample is the source of the 2 T cell receptor beta chains below, sequenced in a study of T cell responses to AZD1222 COVID-19 vaccine. Profiling relied on immunoSEQ multiplex PCR, and the TCRdb table lists in-frame clones only, not all of them. Among some 40,000 clones listed, approximately 85% were seen once. The sample consisted of peripheral blood, taken 28 days after the second dose of the MenACWY control vaccine. These receptors were obtained from an adult who received the MenACWY meningococcal vaccine as a control.

The table lists this clone with a few counts. This sequence joins TRBV6-5 and TRBJ2-5; TRBD1 matches at 7 bases. The J segment lost 3 bases and the V segment lost 5 bases, leaving 6 bases of the junction unmatched. Germline loops: CDR1 MNHEY, CDR2 SVGAGI. This CDR3 is built from 14 residues. CDR3 loop: CASSRRDREETQYF. The CDR3 nucleotides read TGTGCCAGCAGTCGCCGGGACAGAGAAGAGACCCAGTACTTC.

A single count supports this clone. The V and J genes are TRBV19 and TRBJ2-2; 7 nucleotides line up with TRBD2. V trimming: 1 base; J trimming: 4 bases; junction bases outside the gene matches: 0. CDR1 is LNHDA, CDR2 SQIVND, per germline (reference sequence). CDR3 length equals 14 residues. As DNA, the CDR3 is TGTGCCAGTAGTATAGGACTAGCCACCGGGGAGCTGTTTTTT. This sequence encodes CASSIGLATGELFF. Full variable domain (remainder filled in from reference TRBV19 and TRBJ2-2): DGGITQSPKYLFRKEGQNVTLSCEQNLNHDAMYWYRQDPGQGLRLIYYSQIVNDFQKGDIAEGYSVSREKKESFPLTVTSAQKNPTAFYLCASSIGLATGELFFGEGSRLTVL.